A single sample is the source of the 19 T cell receptor beta chains below, sequenced in a study of OX40 agonist ivuxolimab in advanced cancers. Sequencing was performed with immunoSEQ multiplex PCR; in TCRdb, only in-frame clones are kept and a portion is missing. The sample carries roughly 65,000 clones, roughly 85% recorded once. The sample here was CD4+ or CD8+ T cells sorted from blood, taken in a trial of the OX40 agonist ivuxolimab. The receptors come from an adult with an advanced solid tumor such as melanoma, head and neck, liver or kidney cancer.

The rearrangement uses TRBV6-6 and TRBJ2-1; 7 bases fit TRBD1. Per the germline V gene, CDR1 is MNHNY and CDR2 is SVGAGI (reference sequence). After removal of 2 bases from V and 3 bases from J, the junction contained 7 bases not matched to a gene. This CDR3 has 16 residues. The CDR3 region is CASSYATGKRYNEQFF. Here the CDR3 DNA reads TGTGCCAGCAGTTACGCGACAGGGAAACGCTACAATGAGCAGTTCTTC.

The V gene is TRBV19, the J gene TRBJ1-1; no definite D call. Per the germline V gene, CDR1 is LNHDA and CDR2 is SQIVND (reference sequence). V was trimmed by 5 bases and J by 1 base, leaving 11 bases between them. This CDR3 region has 14 residues. In DNA form, the CDR3 reads TGTGCCAGTAGTCTCAGAGGCCAGAACACTGAAGCTTTCTTT. Protein product: CASSLRGQNTEAFF.

The rearrangement uses TRBV11-2 and TRBJ1-2, with 9 bases that match TRBD1. This CDR3 is built from 14 residues. With V trimmed by 4 bases and J by 2 bases, 2 bases remained unmatched. From germline, CDR1 is SGHAT and CDR2 FQNNGV. The CDR3 sequence is CASSSGTGNYGYTF. Written as DNA, the CDR3 is TGTGCCAGCAGCTCAGGGACAGGGAACTATGGCTACACCTTC.

The rearrangement links TRBV9 to TRBJ2-5; perhaps D is TRBD1 or TRBD2 (6 bases each). V gave up 0 bases and J gave up 0 bases, with 15 bases separating them. The CDR3 runs 17 residues. The germline CDR1 and CDR2 sequences are SGDLS and YYNGEE. The CDR3, as DNA: TGTGCCAGCAGCGTAGGCGTCGGGGGCCAGGACCAAGAGACCCAGTACTTC. It translates to CASSVGVGGQDQETQYF.

This clone came up a few times. V and J are TRBV21-1 and TRBJ2-5; the table calls TRBD1, which could not be checked here. TRBV21-1 is deemed a pseudogene. The CDR3 covers 17 residues. The CDR3 DNA sequence: TGTGCCAGCAGCACTGAACCCCAGGACAGGGCCTCAGAGACCCAGTACTTC. Translation: CASSTEPQDRASETQYF.

The genes are TRBV5-1 and TRBJ1-4; D is perhaps TRBD1 (5 bases). V lost 4 bases and J lost 0, with 13 bases in between. CDR3 length: 16 amino acids. The V gene's germline CDR1 is SGHRS and CDR2 YFSETQ. The CDR3 spells CASSRGWTPTNEKLFF. CDR3 DNA: TGCGCCAGCAGCCGCGGCTGGACACCAACTAATGAAAAACTGTTTTTT. Using reference TRBV5-1 and TRBJ1-4 for the parts outside the CDR3, the full variable domain is KAGVTQTPRYLIKTRGQQVTLSCSPISGHRSVSWYQQTPGQGLQFLFEYFSETQRNKGNFPGRFSGRQFSNSRSEMNVSTLELGDSALYLCASSRGWTPTNEKLFFGSGTQLSVL.

The CDR3 coding sequence is TGTGCCTGGACAACCGGGACAGGGTCTGGTGAAGCTTTCTTT. As protein: CAWTTGTGSGEAFF. This chain joins TRBV30 and TRBJ1-1; TRBD1 agrees at 9 bases. Losses at the gene ends were 4 bases for V and 7 bases for J; bases not matched to a gene: 10. Germline values: CDR1 GTSNPN, CDR2 SVGIG (reference sequence). The CDR3 runs 14 residues.

The chain links TRBV13 to TRBJ2-1; D gene ambiguous. Germline CDR1 is PRHDT and CDR2 is FYEKMQ (reference sequence). The CDR3 contains 15 residues. The V end was cut by 3 bases, the J end by 1 base, with 10 bases between. CDR3 nucleotide sequence: TGTGCCAGCAGCTTTATCGCTACGTCCTACAATGAGCAGTTCTTC. Translation: CASSFIATSYNEQFF.

The rearrangement joins TRBV5-1 to TRBJ1-2; the match to TRBD1 covers 10 bases. The CDR3 is made up of 15 amino acids. Germline V gene sequence: CDR1 SGHRS, CDR2 YFSETQ. After removal of 4 bases from V and 4 bases from J, the junction contained 7 bases not matched to a gene. CDR3 coding DNA: TGCGCCAGCAGCCCGGGGGACAGGGGCGGCTATGGCTACACCTTC. It codes for CASSPGDRGGYGYTF.

The CDR3 loop reads CASIPGAVNTGELFF. CDR3 DNA sequence: TGTGCCAGCATCCCCGGGGCGGTAAACACCGGGGAGCTGTTTTTT. The chain joins TRBV11-2 to TRBJ2-2; D is tentatively TRBD1 or TRBD2 (5 bases each). CDR1 and CDR2 (germline): SGHAT, FQNNGV. This CDR3 is built from 15 residues. V lost 7 bases and J 2 bases, leaving 14 bases between the germline ends.

The chain joins TRBV5-5 to TRBJ2-3; D unresolved. CDR3 length: 13 amino acids. The ends were cut back, 6 bases at V and 0 bases at J, with 8 bases in the middle. Germline V gene lookup returns CDR1 SGHKS and CDR2 YYEKEE (reference sequence). CDR3 nucleotides: TGTGCCAGCATCACTGTCAGCACAGATACGCAGTATTTT. Encoded protein: CASITVSTDTQYF.

The V gene is TRBV15, the J gene TRBJ2-6, with 9 bases lining up with TRBD1. The CDR3 runs 18 residues. J lost 0 bases, V lost 3 bases, and 6 bases had no gene match. Per the germline V gene, CDR1 is LNHNV and CDR2 is YYDKDF (reference sequence). The CDR3 sequence: CATSRGGTGFSGANVLTF. As DNA, the CDR3 is TGTGCCACCAGCAGGGGGGGGACAGGGTTCTCTGGGGCCAACGTCCTGACTTTC.

The chain uses TRBV10-3 and TRBJ1-3, with D unclear. Trimming stripped 5 bases from V and 3 bases from J, with 5 bases between. The CDR3 length is 12 residues. Germline V lookup: CDR1 ENHRY, CDR2 SYGVKD. The CDR3 spells CAISYSGNTIYF. Here the CDR3 DNA reads TGTGCCATCAGTTACAGTGGAAACACCATATATTTT.

V usage is TRBV4-1 and J usage is TRBJ2-4; 9 bases agree with TRBD1. With 5 bases clipped from V and 2 bases from J, the junction kept 13 bases outside the gene matches. Per germline, CDR1 MGHRA and CDR2 YSYEKL. CDR3 length: 18 amino acids. CDR3 nucleotides: TGCGCCAGCAGCACCTGGACAGGGGAACTGAGGACCAAAAACATTCAGTACTTC. Translated, it gives CASSTWTGELRTKNIQYF.

The chain's CDR3 is CASKVGADTQYF. The CDR3 DNA reads as TGTGCCAGCAAAGTAGGGGCAGATACGCAGTATTTT. The V gene is TRBV2, the J gene TRBJ2-3, with D tentatively TRBD1 (5 bases). This CDR3 spans 12 amino acids. Germline V gene data show CDR1 as SNHLY and CDR2 as FYNNEI. Trimming cost V 7 bases and J 4 bases, with 9 bases left between them. The variable domain in full, completed from reference TRBV2 and TRBJ2-3, reads EPEVTQTPSHQVTQMGQEVILRCVPISNHLYFYWYRQILGQKVEFLVSFYNNEISEKSEIFDDQFSVERPDGSNFTLKIRSTKLEDSAMYFCASKVGADTQYFGPGTRLTVL.

This clone has just a few counts. This chain uses TRBV5-4 with TRBJ2-1, with 9 bases identical to TRBD1. The CDR3 is made up of 16 amino acids. Germline CDR1 reads SGHNT; CDR2 reads YYREEE (reference sequence). V was clipped by 2 bases and J by 5 bases; unmatched bases: 8. DNA of the CDR3: TGTGCCAGCAGCTTTGCACAGGGGGCATTAAACAATGAGCAGTTCTTC. Protein: CASSFAQGALNNEQFF. Variable domain in full (rest from reference TRBV5-4 and TRBJ2-1): ETGVTQSPTHLIKTRGQQVTLRCSSQSGHNTVSWYQQALGQGPQFIFQYYREEENGRGNFPPRFSGLQFPNYSSELNVNALELDDSALYLCASSFAQGALNNEQFFGPGTRLTVL.

The chain uses TRBV19 and TRBJ2-5; 9 bases agree with TRBD1. The CDR3 contains 13 residues. Germline assignment: CDR1 LNHDA and CDR2 SQIVND (reference sequence). Trimming at V came to 3 bases and at J to 7 bases, leaving 3 bases not matched to a gene. The CDR3 protein is CASSMTGGGTQYF. DNA for the CDR3: TGTGCCAGTAGTATGACAGGGGGGGGGACCCAGTACTTC.

Of note for this clone: Other nucleotide sequences in the sample specify the same CDR3. The chain recombines TRBV5-1 with TRBJ1-1, with D possibly being TRBD1 (5 bases). Germline values: CDR1 SGHRS, CDR2 YFSETQ. V lost 5 bases and J lost 8, with 10 bases in between. The CDR3 extends over 11 amino acids. CDR3 sequence: CASRGEAEAFF. The CDR3 nucleotides read TGCGCCAGCAGGGGGGAAGCAGAAGCTTTCTTT.

The chain carries TRBV2 and TRBJ1-5, with 9 nucleotides matching TRBD1. The CDR3 has 15 amino acids. Germline V lookup: CDR1 SNHLY, CDR2 FYNNEI. V shed 6 bases, J shed 0 bases, and the junction held 3 bases outside the gene matches. The CDR3 DNA follows: TGTGCCAGCAGCGAACAGGGGGCTAGCAATCAGCCCCAGCATTTT. This codes for CASSEQGASNQPQHF.